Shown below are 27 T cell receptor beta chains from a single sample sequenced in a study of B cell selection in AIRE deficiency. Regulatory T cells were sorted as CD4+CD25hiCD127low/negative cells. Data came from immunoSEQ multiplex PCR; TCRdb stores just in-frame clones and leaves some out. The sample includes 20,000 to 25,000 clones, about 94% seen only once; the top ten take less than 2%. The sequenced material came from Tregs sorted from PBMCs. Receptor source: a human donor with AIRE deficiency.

The CDR3 loop reads CASSIVPGTNSPLHF. DNA of the CDR3: TGTGCCAGTAGTATAGTCCCAGGGACTAATTCACCCCTCCACTTT. V and J are TRBV19 and TRBJ1-6; the D gene is possibly TRBD1 (5 bases). The V gene's germline CDR1 is LNHDA and CDR2 SQIVND (reference sequence). V was pared by 1 base and J by 6 bases, with 10 bases between. The CDR3 contains 15 residues.

CDR3 in amino acids: CASSPGQGTIGQYF. In DNA, the CDR3 is TGTGCCAGCAGCCCAGGACAGGGAACAATCGGGCAGTACTTC. The rearrangement joins TRBV5-4 to TRBJ2-7; 8 positions agree with TRBD1. J was trimmed by 9 bases and V by 4 bases; bases with no gene match: 12. The germline V gene has CDR1 SGHNT and CDR2 YYREEE (reference sequence). This CDR3 spans 14 amino acids.

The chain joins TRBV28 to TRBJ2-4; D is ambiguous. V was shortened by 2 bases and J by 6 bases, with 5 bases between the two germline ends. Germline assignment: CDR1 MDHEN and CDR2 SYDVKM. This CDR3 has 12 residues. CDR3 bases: TGTGCCAGCAGTTTAAGACGAAACATTCAGTACTTC. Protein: CASSLRRNIQYF.

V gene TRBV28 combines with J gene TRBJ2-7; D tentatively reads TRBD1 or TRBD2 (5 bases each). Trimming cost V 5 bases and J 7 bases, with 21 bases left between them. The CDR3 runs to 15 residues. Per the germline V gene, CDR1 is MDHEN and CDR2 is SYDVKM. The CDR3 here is CASSPRGAGLREQYF. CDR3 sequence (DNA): TGTGCCAGCAGTCCCCGAGGGGCCGGGCTACGGGAGCAGTACTTC.

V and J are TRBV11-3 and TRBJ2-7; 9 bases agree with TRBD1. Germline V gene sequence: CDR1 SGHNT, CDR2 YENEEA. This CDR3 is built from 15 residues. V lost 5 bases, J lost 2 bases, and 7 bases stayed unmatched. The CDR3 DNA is TGTGCCAGCAGCCTTACCGGGACAGGGCCCTACGAGCAGTACTTC. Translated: CASSLTGTGPYEQYF.

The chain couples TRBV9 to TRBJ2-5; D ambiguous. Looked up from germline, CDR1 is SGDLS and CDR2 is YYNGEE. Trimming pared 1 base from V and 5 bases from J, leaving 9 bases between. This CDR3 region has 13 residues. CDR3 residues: CASSVSQWETQYF. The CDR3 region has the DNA TGTGCCAGCAGCGTATCCCAGTGGGAGACCCAGTACTTC. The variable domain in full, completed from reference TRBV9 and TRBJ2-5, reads DSGVTQTPKHLITATGQRVTLRCSPRSGDLSVYWYQQSLDQGLQFLIQYYNGEERAKGNILERFSAQQFPDLHSELNLSSLELGDSALYFCASSVSQWETQYFGPGTRLLVL.

CDR3 loop: CASSLVSSGSGGELFF. The CDR3 DNA reads TGTGCCAGCAGCTTAGTGTCTAGCGGGAGTGGCGGGGAGCTGTTTTTT. The chain recombines TRBV11-3 with TRBJ2-2; 10 bases match TRBD2. V was clipped by 1 base and J by 7 bases; unmatched bases: 6. This CDR3 spans 16 amino acids. CDR1 is SGHNT and CDR2 is YENEEA in the germline V gene.

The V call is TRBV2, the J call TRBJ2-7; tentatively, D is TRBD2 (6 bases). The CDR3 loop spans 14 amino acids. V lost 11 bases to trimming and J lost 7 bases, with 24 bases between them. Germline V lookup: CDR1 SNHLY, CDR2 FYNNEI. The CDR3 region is CASTAGGGMMEQYF. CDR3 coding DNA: TGTGCCTCCACAGCGGGTGGCGGAATGATGGAGCAGTACTTC.

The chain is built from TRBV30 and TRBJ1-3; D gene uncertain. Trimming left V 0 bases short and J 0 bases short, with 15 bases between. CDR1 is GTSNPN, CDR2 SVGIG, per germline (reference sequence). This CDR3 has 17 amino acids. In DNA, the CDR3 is TGTGCCTGGAGTGTAATTAGGCCGCTGAGCTCTGGAAACACCATATATTTT. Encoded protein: CAWSVIRPLSSGNTIYF.

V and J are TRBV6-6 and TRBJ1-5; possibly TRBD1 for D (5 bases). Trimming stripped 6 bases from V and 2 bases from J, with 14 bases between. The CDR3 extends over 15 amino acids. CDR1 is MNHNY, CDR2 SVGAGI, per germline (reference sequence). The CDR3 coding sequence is TGTGCCAGCAGGCGGGACGGCTTGGGCAATCAGCCCCAGCATTTT. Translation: CASRRDGLGNQPQHF.

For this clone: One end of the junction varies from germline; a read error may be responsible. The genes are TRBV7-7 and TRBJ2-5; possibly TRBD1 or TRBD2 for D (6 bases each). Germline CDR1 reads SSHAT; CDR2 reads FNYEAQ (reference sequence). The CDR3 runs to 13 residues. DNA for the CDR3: TGTGCTAGCAGCGCCACAGGGAGGGAGACCCAGTACTTC. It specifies CASSATGRETQYF.

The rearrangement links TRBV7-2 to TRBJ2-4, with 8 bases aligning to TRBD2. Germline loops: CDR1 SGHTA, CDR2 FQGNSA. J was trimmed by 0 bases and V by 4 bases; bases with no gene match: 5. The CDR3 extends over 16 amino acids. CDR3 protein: CASSSGGGRAKNIQYF. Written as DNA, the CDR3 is TGTGCCAGCAGCTCCGGCGGGGGGAGAGCCAAAAACATTCAGTACTTC.

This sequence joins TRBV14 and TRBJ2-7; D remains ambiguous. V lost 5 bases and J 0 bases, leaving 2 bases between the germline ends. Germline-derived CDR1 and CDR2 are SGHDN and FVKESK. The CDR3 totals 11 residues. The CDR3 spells CASSGSYEQYF. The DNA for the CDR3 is TGTGCCAGCAGCGGCTCCTACGAGCAGTACTTC.

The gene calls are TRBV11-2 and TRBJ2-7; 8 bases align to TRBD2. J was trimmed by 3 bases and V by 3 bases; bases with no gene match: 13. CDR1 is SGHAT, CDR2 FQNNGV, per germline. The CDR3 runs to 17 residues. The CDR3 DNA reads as TGTGCCAGCAGCTTCCTTACCGTGGGGCTAGCGGGCTACGAGCAGTACTTC. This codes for CASSFLTVGLAGYEQYF.

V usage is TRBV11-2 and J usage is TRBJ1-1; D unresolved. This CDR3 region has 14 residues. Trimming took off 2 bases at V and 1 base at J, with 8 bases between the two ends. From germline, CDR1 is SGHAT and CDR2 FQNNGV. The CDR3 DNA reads TGTGCCAGCAGCTTAATATACGGGAACACTGAAGCTTTCTTT. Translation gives CASSLIYGNTEAFF. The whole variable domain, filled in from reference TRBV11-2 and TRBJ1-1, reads EAGVAQSPRYKIIEKRQSVAFWCNPISGHATLYWYQQILGQGPKLLIQFQNNGVVDDSQLPKDRFSAERLKGVDSTLKIQPAKLEDSAVYLCASSLIYGNTEAFFGQGTRLTVV.

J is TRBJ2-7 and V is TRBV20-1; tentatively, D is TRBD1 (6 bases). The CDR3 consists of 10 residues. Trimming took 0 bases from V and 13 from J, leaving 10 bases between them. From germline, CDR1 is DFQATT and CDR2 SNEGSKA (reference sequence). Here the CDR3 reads CSARDGQLYF. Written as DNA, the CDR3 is TGCAGTGCTAGAGATGGACAGCTATACTTC.

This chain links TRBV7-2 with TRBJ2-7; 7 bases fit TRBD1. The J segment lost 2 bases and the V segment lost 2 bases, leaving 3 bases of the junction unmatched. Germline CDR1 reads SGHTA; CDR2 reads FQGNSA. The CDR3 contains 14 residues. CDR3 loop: CASSLSGGAYEQYF. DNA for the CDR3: TGTGCCAGCAGCTTATCAGGGGGAGCCTACGAGCAGTACTTC. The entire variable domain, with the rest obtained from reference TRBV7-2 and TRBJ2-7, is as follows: GAGVSQSPSNKVTEKGKDVELRCDPISGHTALYWYRQSLGQGLEFLIYFQGNSAPDKSGLPSDRFSAERTGGSVSTLTIQRTQQEDSAVYLCASSLSGGAYEQYFGPGTRLTVT.

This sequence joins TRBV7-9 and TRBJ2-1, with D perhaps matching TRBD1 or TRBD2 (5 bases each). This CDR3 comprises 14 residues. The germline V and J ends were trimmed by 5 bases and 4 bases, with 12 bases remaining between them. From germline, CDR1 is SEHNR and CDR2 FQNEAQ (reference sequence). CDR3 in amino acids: CASSIGTKYNEQFF. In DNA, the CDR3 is TGTGCCAGCAGCATAGGGACCAAGTACAATGAGCAGTTCTTC.

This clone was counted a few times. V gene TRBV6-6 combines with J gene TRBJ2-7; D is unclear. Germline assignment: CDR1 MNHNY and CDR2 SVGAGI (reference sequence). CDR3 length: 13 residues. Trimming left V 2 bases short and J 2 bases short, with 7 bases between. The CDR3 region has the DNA TGTGCCAGCAGTTACGGCAATGCCTACGAGCAGTACTTC. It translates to CASSYGNAYEQYF.

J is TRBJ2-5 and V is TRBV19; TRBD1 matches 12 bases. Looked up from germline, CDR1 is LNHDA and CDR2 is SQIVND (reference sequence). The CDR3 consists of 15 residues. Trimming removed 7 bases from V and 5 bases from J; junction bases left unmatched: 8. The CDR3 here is CASTRGTGGLETQYF. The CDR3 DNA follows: TGTGCCAGTACCAGGGGGACAGGGGGCTTGGAGACCCAGTACTTC. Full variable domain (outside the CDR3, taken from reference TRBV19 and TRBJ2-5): DGGITQSPKYLFRKEGQNVTLSCEQNLNHDAMYWYRQDPGQGLRLIYYSQIVNDFQKGDIAEGYSVSREKKESFPLTVTSAQKNPTAFYLCASTRGTGGLETQYFGPGTRLLVL.

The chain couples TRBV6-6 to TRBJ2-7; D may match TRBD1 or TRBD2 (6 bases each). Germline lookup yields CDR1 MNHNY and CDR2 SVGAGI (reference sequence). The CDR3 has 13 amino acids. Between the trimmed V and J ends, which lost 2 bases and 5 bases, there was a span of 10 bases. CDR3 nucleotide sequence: TGTGCCAGCAGTTACAGGGGGGCCCACGAGCAGTACTTC. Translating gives CASSYRGAHEQYF.

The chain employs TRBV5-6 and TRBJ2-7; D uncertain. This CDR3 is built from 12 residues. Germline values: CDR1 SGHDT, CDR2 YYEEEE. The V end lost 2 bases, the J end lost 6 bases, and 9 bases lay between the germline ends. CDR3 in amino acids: CASSFLRLEQYF. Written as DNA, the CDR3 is TGTGCCAGCAGCTTCCTCCGACTCGAGCAGTACTTC.

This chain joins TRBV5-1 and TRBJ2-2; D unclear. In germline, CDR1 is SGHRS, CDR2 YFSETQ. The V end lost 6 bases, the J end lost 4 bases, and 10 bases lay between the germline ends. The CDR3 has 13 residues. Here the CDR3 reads CASTDRSTGELFF. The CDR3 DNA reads TGCGCCAGCACGGACCGAAGCACCGGGGAGCTGTTTTTT.

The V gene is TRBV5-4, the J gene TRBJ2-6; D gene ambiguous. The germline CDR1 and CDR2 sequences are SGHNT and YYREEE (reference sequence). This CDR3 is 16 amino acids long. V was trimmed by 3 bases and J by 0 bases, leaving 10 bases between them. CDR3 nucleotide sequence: TGTGCCAGCAGCTACTCAGTAGACTCTGGGGCCAACGTCCTGACTTTC. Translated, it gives CASSYSVDSGANVLTF. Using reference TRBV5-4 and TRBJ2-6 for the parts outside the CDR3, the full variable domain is ETGVTQSPTHLIKTRGQQVTLRCSSQSGHNTVSWYQQALGQGPQFIFQYYREEENGRGNFPPRFSGLQFPNYSSELNVNALELDDSALYLCASSYSVDSGANVLTFGAGSRLTVL.

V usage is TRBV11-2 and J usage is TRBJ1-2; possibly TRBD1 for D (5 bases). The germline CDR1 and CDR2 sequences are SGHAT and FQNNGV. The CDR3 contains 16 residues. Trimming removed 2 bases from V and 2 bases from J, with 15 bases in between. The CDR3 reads CASSLSGGLANYGYTF. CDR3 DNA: TGTGCCAGCAGCTTAAGCGGGGGGTTGGCCAACTATGGCTACACCTTC.

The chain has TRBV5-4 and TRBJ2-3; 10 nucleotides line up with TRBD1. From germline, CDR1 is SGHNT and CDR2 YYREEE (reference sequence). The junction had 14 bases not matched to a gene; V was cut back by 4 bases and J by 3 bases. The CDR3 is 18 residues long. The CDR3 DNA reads TGTGCCAGCAGCACCGCGCCTCCTAGGACAGGGGGAACAGATACGCAGTATTTT. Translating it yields CASSTAPPRTGGTDTQYF.

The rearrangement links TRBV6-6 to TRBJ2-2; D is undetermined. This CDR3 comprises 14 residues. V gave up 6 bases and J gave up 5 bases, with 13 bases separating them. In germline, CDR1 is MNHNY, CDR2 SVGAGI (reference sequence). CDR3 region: CASRRTDRTGELFF. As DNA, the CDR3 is TGTGCCAGCAGGCGCACAGACCGGACCGGGGAGCTGTTTTTT.